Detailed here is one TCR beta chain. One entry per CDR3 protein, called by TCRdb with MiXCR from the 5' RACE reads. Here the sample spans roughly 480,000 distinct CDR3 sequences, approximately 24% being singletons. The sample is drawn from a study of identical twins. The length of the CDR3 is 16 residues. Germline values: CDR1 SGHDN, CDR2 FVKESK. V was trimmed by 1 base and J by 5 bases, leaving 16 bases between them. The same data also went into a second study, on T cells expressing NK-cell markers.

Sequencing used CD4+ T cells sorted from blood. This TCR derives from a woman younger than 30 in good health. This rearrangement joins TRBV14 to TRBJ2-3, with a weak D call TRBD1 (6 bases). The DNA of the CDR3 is TGTGCCAGCAGCCAAGGATTAGGCAGGGGTGAAGATACGCAGTATTTT. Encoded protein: CASSQGLGRGEDTQYF.